This T cell receptor (beta chain) was observed in a study of esophageal squamous cell carcinoma under preoperative chemotherapy. Study at large: TCR repertoires were profiled from both peripheral blood T cells and tumor-infiltrating lymphocytes. Study outcomes and limitations: After chemotherapy, TCR diversity rose significantly in peripheral T cells but not in tumor-infiltrating lymphocytes.

One entry per CDR3 protein, called by TCRdb with MiXCR from the PCR reads. The data show about 16,000 distinct CDR3 sequences, roughly half seen once. This clonotype is labeled medium-sized. Its target is unknown. V gave up 6 bases and J gave up 0 bases; unmatched junction bases: 2. The CDR3 contains 16 residues. The sample's time point: before preoperative PTX-NDP chemotherapy. Before surgery, patients were given preoperative paclitaxel-nedaplatin chemotherapy. J is TRBJ2-1 and V is TRBV12-3 or TRBV12-4; 13 bases fit TRBD2. The TCR comes from a human donor with esophageal squamous cell carcinoma. The donor label of this sample is uncertain. The specimen was obtained from a patient given preoperative chemotherapy. The CDR3, as DNA: TGTGCCAGCAGGCGGACTAGCGGGAGCTCCTACAATGAGCAGTTCTTC. It translates to CASRRTSGSSYNEQFF.